Listed here are 7 T cell receptor beta chains from one sample, sequenced in a study of regulatory T cells in long-lasting Graves disease. Stated time point: newly diagnosed GD, antithyroid drugs for less than 3 months. PBMC RNA served as the TCR library source. Arm-PCR of CDR3 regions with iRepertoire HTBI primers generated TCR beta libraries. TCRdb ran MiXCR on the multiplex PCR reads and lists one entry per CDR3 protein. The data contain approximately 440,000 distinct CDR3 sequences, around 15% of them seen just once; the ten biggest clones take up about 12%. This same sample was also part of a study on T cells in Graves' hyperthyroidism and ophthalmopathy.

Sequenced material: peripheral blood mononuclear cells (PBMCs), taken at new diagnosis, from a patient treated with antithyroid drugs. The receptor source for this set is a middle-aged man with Graves disease.

As regards this clonotype: It is likely a read error, because the conserved phenylalanine at the end of the CDR3 is missing. The gene calls are TRBV27 and TRBJ1-5; 9 positions match TRBD1. Germline CDR1 and CDR2: MNHEY and SMNVEV (reference sequence). CDR3 length: 14 amino acids. Unmatched junction bases numbered 2, after V lost 2 bases and J lost 6 bases. CDR3 sequence reads: CASSLTGGGQPQHS. CDR3 nucleotide sequence: TGTGCCAGCAGTTTAACAGGGGGCGGTCAGCCCCAGCATTCT.

At least ten counts were recorded for this clonotype. The chain links TRBV3-1 to TRBJ2-3; possibly TRBD2 for D (7 bases). There are 16 residues in the CDR3. V was clipped by 1 base and J by 3 bases, with 14 bases between them. Germline CDR1 LGHDT, CDR2 YNNKEL (reference sequence). The CDR3 region has the DNA TGTGCCAGCAGCCAAGGTACAGGGAGGGGGACAGATACGCAGTATTTT. As protein: CASSQGTGRGTDTQYF.

Comments on this clonotype: A read error may explain this, as a much larger clone is one base away. DNA of the CDR3: TGTGCCAGCAGCTTGAGCGGGGGGATGACCACCGGGGAGCAGTTTTTT. Translated, it gives CASSLSGGMTTGEQFF. The chain joins TRBV28 to TRBJ2-2; TRBD2 matches 9 bases. This CDR3 has 16 residues. CDR1 MDHEN and CDR2 SYDVKM come from the germline V gene. Full variable domain (outside the CDR3, taken from reference TRBV28 and TRBJ2-2): DVKVTQSSRYLVKRTGEKVFLECVQDMDHENMFWYRQDPGLGLRLIYFSYDVKMKEKGDIPEGYSVSREKKERFSLILESASTNQTSMYLCASSLSGGMTTGEQFFGEGSRLTVL.

The rearrangement links TRBV5-4 to TRBJ2-7; D is uncertain. Between the trimmed V and J ends, which lost 4 bases and 3 bases, there was a span of 14 bases. Germline loops: CDR1 SGHNT, CDR2 YYREEE (reference sequence). The CDR3 is 14 residues long. The CDR3 reads CASSLGPQVYEQYF. The CDR3 DNA is TGTGCCAGCAGCCTCGGCCCTCAGGTCTACGAGCAGTACTTC.

J is TRBJ1-1 and V is TRBV7-8; D ambiguous. The ends were cut back, 7 bases at V and 4 bases at J, with 16 bases in the middle. Germline CDR1 SGHVS, CDR2 FQNEAQ. The CDR3 length is 14 residues. CDR3 protein: CASNVGSRGTEAFF. The CDR3 coding sequence is TGTGCCAGCAACGTAGGATCCCGTGGCACTGAAGCTTTCTTT.

This clonotype was counted only a few times. The gene calls are TRBV10-3 and TRBJ1-1; D might be TRBD1 (5 bases). Germline CDR1 ENHRY, CDR2 SYGVKD. V was trimmed by 3 bases and J by 4 bases, leaving 9 bases between them. The CDR3 covers 13 residues. The chain's CDR3 is CAISDRDGTEAFF. The CDR3 DNA is TGTGCCATCAGTGACAGGGATGGCACTGAAGCTTTCTTT.

This clonotype was recorded a few times. This chain links TRBV20-1 with TRBJ2-7, with 9 bases identical to TRBD2. The CDR3 has 15 residues. With 6 bases clipped from V and 7 bases from J, the junction kept 16 bases outside the gene matches. Germline CDR1 DFQATT, CDR2 SNEGSKA (reference sequence). CDR3 protein: CSAPDVSGRGGEQYF. Here the CDR3 DNA reads TGCAGTGCCCCTGATGTTAGCGGGAGAGGGGGAGAGCAGTACTTC.